This TCR beta chain was sequenced during a study of blood T cells in healthy people across ages. Together with a sample-barcoded 5' primer, a J-beta primer mix was included in a second PCR lasting about 7 to 11 cycles. Each cDNA molecule, via a template-switch adaptor with 12 random nucleotides, was tagged. A single record per CDR3 protein comes from TCRdb applying MiXCR to the 5' RACE reads. This sample has about 750,000 distinct CDR3 sequences, with roughly 50% found just once. V shed 3 bases and J 6 bases; nucleotides not matched to a gene: 13. This CDR3 has 17 residues. The V gene's germline CDR1 is LNHNV and CDR2 YYDKDF (reference sequence). Note on this clonotype: Its antigen is undetermined.

Each sample provided at least 6 micrograms of extracted total RNA. General study findings and limits: When set beside aged donors, long-lived donors presented more naive CD4+ cells and higher diversity. Unknown CMV status may confound age-related changes in expanded clones.

The material sequenced was blood. This receptor was taken from a man aged 80 or over in good health. This chain connects TRBV15 to TRBJ2-1; 8 bases are a match to TRBD2. CDR3 nucleotides: TGTGCCACCAGCAGCTCCTGGATGACCGGGGGGGGCAATGAGCAGTTCTTC. Translation: CATSSSWMTGGGNEQFF.